Presented here are 17 T cell receptor beta chains from one specimen sequenced in a study of blood T cells in healthy people across ages. Using a J-beta primer mix together with a sample-barcoded 5' primer, a second PCR was run for roughly 6 to 12 cycles. TCRdb analysed the 5' RACE reads with MiXCR anew, one entry per CDR3 protein. The table includes hundreds of thousands of distinct CDR3 sequences, around 21% detected once. Sequencing used blood. Every receptor here comes from a man in his 70s in good health.

The chain links TRBV15 to TRBJ2-1, with D possibly being TRBD2 (5 bases). This CDR3 has 16 amino acids. The V end was cut by 4 bases, the J end by 7 bases, with 20 bases between. Germline V gives CDR1 LNHNV, CDR2 YYDKDF (reference sequence). The CDR3 DNA sequence: TGTGCCACCAGCACGAGGTCAGTGAGTTCGGGGAATGAGCAGTTCTTC. It translates to CATSTRSVSSGNEQFF.

At least ten counts were recorded for this clonotype. The CDR3 here is CASSQVRDDPYEQYF. CDR3 nucleotides: TGTGCCAGCAGCCAAGTCCGGGACGACCCCTACGAGCAGTACTTC. The rearrangement links TRBV3-1 to TRBJ2-7; D possibly uses TRBD1 or TRBD2 (5 bases each). The V end was cut by 1 base, the J end by 2 bases, with 12 bases between. Germline V gene lookup returns CDR1 LGHDT and CDR2 YNNKEL (reference sequence). The CDR3 spans 15 residues.

The V and J genes are TRBV2 and TRBJ2-6; D remains ambiguous. Germline V gene sequence: CDR1 SNHLY, CDR2 FYNNEI. The CDR3 length is 14 residues. Trimming cost V 2 bases and J 2 bases, with 4 bases left between them. The CDR3 reads CASSERAGANVLTF. The CDR3, as DNA: TGTGCCAGCAGTGAAAGGGCTGGGGCCAACGTCCTGACTTTC.

The CDR3 sequence is CASSQDPLAANTGELFF. The CDR3 region has the DNA TGTGCCAGCAGCCAAGATCCCCTAGCGGCGAACACCGGGGAGCTGTTTTTT. The chain carries TRBV14 and TRBJ2-2; 7 bases agree with TRBD2. The V gene end was trimmed by 0 bases and the J gene end by 0 bases; junction bases not matched to a gene: 4. CDR1 is SGHDN, CDR2 FVKESK, per germline. The CDR3 sequence is 17 residues long.

This sequence joins TRBV29-1 and TRBJ1-1; tentatively, D is TRBD1 (5 bases). V gave up 6 bases and J gave up 7 bases, with 21 bases separating them. Looked up from germline, CDR1 is SQVTM and CDR2 is ANQGSEA. The CDR3 has 14 residues. The CDR3 protein is CSVGTRGRFSEAFF. The CDR3 DNA reads TGCAGCGTCGGAACCCGGGGGAGGTTTAGTGAAGCTTTCTTT.

This clonotype came up many times. V gene TRBV5-1 combines with J gene TRBJ2-2, with TRBD1 matching over 12 bases. The ends lost 5 bases at V and 6 bases at J; junction bases unmatched: 5. Germline CDR1 is SGHRS and CDR2 is YFSETQ. The length of the CDR3 is 15 residues. CDR3 coding DNA: TGCGCCAGCAGAGCGGGACAGGGGGCCTCCGGGGAGCTGTTTTTT. Protein product: CASRAGQGASGELFF.

There are a few counts of this clonotype. V gene TRBV4-1 combines with J gene TRBJ2-5; the match to TRBD2 covers 9 bases. V lost 1 base, J lost 5 bases, and 8 bases stayed unmatched. CDR1 is MGHRA, CDR2 YSYEKL, per germline. CDR3 size: 16 residues. The CDR3 is CASSQGRTSGWETQYF. The CDR3, as DNA: TGCGCCAGCAGCCAAGGGCGAACTAGCGGGTGGGAGACCCAGTACTTC.

V is TRBV28 and J is TRBJ2-1; the D gene is possibly TRBD1 (7 bases). Judging by the DNA end, TRBJ2-7 fits better; the J call may be wrong. The CDR3 length is 14 residues. Germline CDR1 reads MDHEN; CDR2 reads SYDVKM. DNA of the CDR3: TGTGCCAGCATCCAGGCGGGACAGAACTACGAGCAGTACTTC. Its protein product is CASIQAGQNYEQYF.

About this clonotype: Since a much larger clone is just one base distant, this may be a read error. The CDR3 DNA sequence: TGTGCCAGCAGCCTGGACCGTCAGACCCAGCATTTT. It is translated as CASSLDRQTQHF. V and J are TRBV28 and TRBJ1-5; the D is unclear. Germline V gene sequence: CDR1 MDHEN, CDR2 SYDVKM. The length of the CDR3 is 12 residues. The full variable domain, rest sourced from reference TRBV28 and TRBJ1-5, is DVKVTQSSRYLVKRTGEKVFLECVQDMDHENMFWYRQDPGLGLRLIYFSYDVKMKEKGDIPEGYSVSREKKERFSLILESASTNQTSMYLCASSLDRQTQHFGDGTRLSIL.

This clonotype appeared a few times. The V call is TRBV6-5, the J call TRBJ2-5; tentatively, D is TRBD2 (5 bases). The germline CDR1 and CDR2 sequences are MNHEY and SVGAGI. Trimming removed 9 bases at V and 2 bases at J, with 10 bases between. The CDR3 runs to 12 residues. The CDR3 nucleotides are TGTGCCAGTGGACTCGTACAAGAGACCCAGTACTTC. This codes for CASGLVQETQYF.

There are a few counts of this clonotype. The chain joins TRBV5-1 to TRBJ2-5, with D perhaps matching TRBD1 (6 bases). The germline gives CDR1 SGHRS, CDR2 YFSETQ. This CDR3 contains 14 residues. Trimming removed 1 base from V and 3 bases from J, with 10 bases in between. The CDR3 loop reads CASSLMGQKETQYF. In DNA, the CDR3 is TGCGCCAGCAGCTTGATGGGACAAAAAGAGACCCAGTACTTC.

CDR3 loop: CASSATSGRVLDIQYF. The CDR3 region has the DNA TGTGCCAGCAGCGCGACTAGCGGGAGGGTCTTGGACATTCAGTACTTC. The rearrangement uses TRBV5-5 and TRBJ2-4; 14 bases line up with TRBD2. The ends lost 4 bases at V and 8 bases at J; junction bases unmatched: 8. This CDR3 spans 16 amino acids. Germline V gene data show CDR1 as SGHKS and CDR2 as YYEKEE (reference sequence). The complete variable domain, with remaining parts taken from reference TRBV5-5 and TRBJ2-4, reads DAGVTQSPTHLIKTRGQQVTLRCSPISGHKSVSWYQQVLGQGPQFIFQYYEKEERGRGNFPDRFSARQFPNYSSELNVNALLLGDSALYLCASSATSGRVLDIQYFGAGTRLSVL.

As concerns this clonotype: This could be a read error, since a much larger clone is one nucleotide away. V is TRBV29-1 and J is TRBJ1-1; no firm D call. V lost 1 base and J lost 0, with 6 bases in between. The CDR3 is 13 residues long. CDR1 is SQVTM and CDR2 is ANQGSEA in the germline V gene. CDR3 region: CSVEGGMNTEAFF. The DNA for the CDR3 is TGCAGCGTTGAAGGGGGAATGAACACTGAAGCTTTCTTT.

This clonotype was detected a few times. The chain carries TRBV11-2 and TRBJ1-6; the D is unclear. The germline V gene encodes CDR1 SGHAT and CDR2 FQNNGV. Trimming stripped 5 bases from V and 10 bases from J, with 15 bases between. The CDR3 spans 14 residues. The CDR3 here is CASSPLPLRSPLHF. DNA for the CDR3: TGTGCCAGCAGCCCCCTTCCCCTGCGGTCACCCCTCCACTTT.

Remarks on this clonotype: With a much larger clone just one base away, this may be a read error. In this CDR3 the conserved last residue, phenylalanine or tryptophan, is missing, so a read error is likely. The V gene is TRBV20-1, the J gene TRBJ2-1; tentative D call: TRBD2 (6 bases). The CDR3 totals 14 residues. The V gene lost 6 bases and the J gene lost 8 bases, with 20 bases spanning the gap. The germline CDR1 and CDR2 sequences are DFQATT and SNEGSKA (reference sequence). The CDR3 DNA reads as TGCAGTGCCCTGGGACTCCCCTTAACCGATGAGCAGTTCCTC. Its translation: CSALGLPLTDEQFL.

Only a few counts were recorded for this clonotype. This CDR3 reads CASSPSGHDQETQYF. CDR3 in DNA: TGTGCCAGCTCACCATCCGGACACGACCAAGAGACCCAGTACTTC. The genes are TRBV18 and TRBJ2-5, with a tentative D call TRBD1 (5 bases). Trimming shortened V by 2 bases and J by 0 bases, and 10 bases separated the two germline ends. Germline CDR1 and CDR2: KGHSH and LQKENI. The CDR3 contains 15 residues.

The rearrangement uses TRBV18 and TRBJ2-7; 10 positions agree with TRBD2. The V gene's germline CDR1 is KGHSH and CDR2 LQKENI. With V trimmed by 2 bases and J by 1 base, 2 bases remained unmatched. This CDR3 spans 15 amino acids. In nucleotides, the CDR3 is TGTGCCAGCTCACCAACTAGCGGGATATCCTACGAGCAGTACTTC. The encoded protein is CASSPTSGISYEQYF.